The next 31 T cell receptor beta chains were all read from a single sample in a study of shared clonotypes between healthy human individuals. Sequencing was performed with immunoSEQ multiplex PCR; in TCRdb, only in-frame clones are kept and a portion is missing. The sample shows approximately 640,000 clones, more than 70% of them seen only once. The sequenced sample consisted of memory CD4+ T cells sorted from blood. Documented subset: CD45RA-negative fraction. These receptor sequences come from a woman aged 25 to 39 in good health.

This chain's CDR3 is CAWMSGYEQYF. CDR3 DNA sequence: TGTGCCTGGATGAGTGGCTACGAGCAGTACTTC. The chain couples TRBV30 to TRBJ2-5; no clear D gene. The assigned J gene may be wrong: the sequence end matches TRBJ2-7 better. Looked up from germline, CDR1 is GTSNPN and CDR2 is SVGIG (reference sequence). This CDR3 is 11 amino acids long.

The gene calls are TRBV10-3 and TRBJ2-7; 7 bases are shared with TRBD1. CDR3 size: 13 residues. The J segment lost 2 bases and the V segment lost 10 bases, leaving 8 bases of the junction unmatched. From germline, CDR1 is ENHRY and CDR2 SYGVKD. The CDR3 nucleotides read TGTGCCACCAGACGGGACAGTCCCTACGAGCAGTACTTC. This encodes CATRRDSPYEQYF.

This chain links TRBV27 with TRBJ1-4; 9 bases align to TRBD1. Germline CDR1 MNHEY, CDR2 SMNVEV (reference sequence). This CDR3 is built from 15 residues. After removal of 5 bases from V and 3 bases from J, the junction contained 4 bases not matched to a gene. CDR3 in amino acids: CASSPRQGANEKLFF. DNA for the CDR3: TGTGCCAGCAGTCCCCGACAGGGGGCTAATGAAAAACTGTTTTTT.

This clone was picked up one time. The chain couples TRBV5-1 to TRBJ2-1; 16 nucleotides line up with TRBD2. The germline CDR1 and CDR2 sequences are SGHRS and YFSETQ. With 4 bases clipped from V and 6 bases from J, the junction kept 7 bases outside the gene matches. The CDR3 has 17 residues. The CDR3 reads CASSGTSGRVKGNEQFF. The DNA for the CDR3 is TGCGCCAGCAGCGGGACTAGCGGGAGGGTAAAAGGCAATGAGCAGTTCTTC.

The chain has TRBV6-6 and TRBJ1-5; D is unresolved. Per germline, CDR1 MNHNY and CDR2 SVGAGI (reference sequence). The CDR3 spans 14 residues. Between the trimmed V and J ends, which lost 5 bases and 3 bases, there was a span of 11 bases. The CDR3 loop is CASSPPALNQPQHF. The CDR3 DNA is TGTGCCAGCAGTCCGCCGGCCCTCAATCAGCCCCAGCATTTT.

The chain has TRBV28 and TRBJ1-1; D perhaps matches TRBD1 (5 bases). Germline lookup yields CDR1 MDHEN and CDR2 SYDVKM. V was clipped by 7 bases and J by 4 bases, with 19 bases between them. The CDR3 has 15 amino acids. The chain's CDR3 is CASTQSGTGATEAFF. The DNA of the CDR3 is TGTGCCAGCACCCAATCAGGGACGGGTGCCACTGAAGCTTTCTTT.

The gene calls are TRBV7-9 and TRBJ1-3; D not certain. V was shortened by 8 bases and J by 0 bases, with 14 bases between the two germline ends. The CDR3 totals 15 residues. Germline V gives CDR1 SEHNR, CDR2 FQNEAQ (reference sequence). CDR3 protein: CASAVDGSSGNTIYF. The CDR3 DNA sequence: TGTGCCAGCGCCGTAGACGGGAGCTCTGGAAACACCATATATTTT.

This chain connects TRBV29-1 to TRBJ2-7, with D uncertain. Trimming stripped 7 bases from V and 0 bases from J, with 10 bases between. This CDR3 spans 12 amino acids. Germline V gives CDR1 SQVTM, CDR2 ANQGSEA. The chain's CDR3 is CSGRANSYEQYF. CDR3 coding DNA: TGCAGCGGACGCGCGAACTCCTACGAGCAGTACTTC.

This chain joins TRBV19 and TRBJ1-4, with unresolved D. This CDR3 comprises 13 residues. Per the germline V gene, CDR1 is LNHDA and CDR2 is SQIVND (reference sequence). V shed 10 bases and J shed 0 bases, with 9 bases lying between them. CDR3 protein: CATIPPTNEKLFF. The CDR3 DNA is TGTGCCACAATACCCCCAACTAATGAAAAACTGTTTTTT.

The sample holds a few counts of this clone. The chain couples TRBV11-1 to TRBJ2-5, with TRBD1 matching over 7 bases. Unmatched junction bases numbered 2, after V lost 3 bases and J lost 1 base. The CDR3 consists of 14 residues. Germline V gene sequence: CDR1 SGHAT, CDR2 FQDESV (reference sequence). The CDR3 DNA reads as TGTGCCAGCAGCTTCCGGGACAGCCAAGAGACCCAGTACTTC. Its translation is CASSFRDSQETQYF.

The CDR3 loop reads CASSLGRTSGRAVNEQFF. The DNA for the CDR3 is TGCGCCAGCAGCCTCGGACGGACTAGCGGGAGAGCGGTGAATGAGCAGTTCTTC. The genes are TRBV5-1 and TRBJ2-1; 13 bases fit TRBD2. The CDR3 has 18 amino acids. Trimming cost V 4 bases and J 7 bases; bases outside gene matches: 14. Per the germline V gene, CDR1 is SGHRS and CDR2 is YFSETQ. Complete variable domain (other parts from reference TRBV5-1 and TRBJ2-1): KAGVTQTPRYLIKTRGQQVTLSCSPISGHRSVSWYQQTPGQGLQFLFEYFSETQRNKGNFPGRFSGRQFSNSRSEMNVSTLELGDSALYLCASSLGRTSGRAVNEQFFGPGTRLTVL.

This sequence joins TRBV7-9 and TRBJ2-2; D is possibly TRBD2 (5 bases). V was clipped by 5 bases and J by 4 bases, with 11 bases between them. The CDR3 extends over 14 amino acids. The germline V gene encodes CDR1 SEHNR and CDR2 FQNEAQ (reference sequence). CDR3 in amino acids: CASSAFGGTGELFF. The CDR3 DNA is TGTGCCAGCAGCGCGTTTGGAGGCACCGGGGAGCTGTTTTTT.

This clone has just one count. The sample contains more than one DNA sequence encoding this CDR3. V gene TRBV18 combines with J gene TRBJ1-1; possibly TRBD1 for D (6 bases). Trimming took 3 bases from V and 1 from J, leaving 9 bases between them. Germline CDR1 and CDR2: KGHSH and LQKENI. The CDR3 covers 14 residues. The CDR3 spells CASSPPGQNTEAFF. CDR3 DNA: TGTGCCAGCTCACCTCCGGGACAGAACACTGAAGCTTTCTTT.

This rearrangement joins TRBV6-1 to TRBJ2-7, with D unresolved. V dropped 7 bases and J dropped 2 bases, with 12 bases sitting between them. The CDR3 covers 13 residues. Germline values: CDR1 MNHNS, CDR2 SASEGT. Written as DNA, the CDR3 is TGTGCCAGCAACTTGGCAGATGCCTACGAGCAGTACTTC. Translating it yields CASNLADAYEQYF.

The V and J genes are TRBV5-1 and TRBJ2-1, with TRBD2 identical over 13 bases. Germline CDR1 and CDR2: SGHRS and YFSETQ. Losses at the gene ends were 5 bases for V and 3 bases for J; bases not matched to a gene: 8. This CDR3 has 17 residues. The chain's CDR3 is CASRWTSGSPNYNEQFF. DNA for the CDR3: TGCGCCAGCAGATGGACTAGCGGGAGCCCCAACTACAATGAGCAGTTCTTC.

The chain employs TRBV5-1 and TRBJ1-2; unclear D gene. Trimming removed 5 bases at V and 3 bases at J, with 5 bases between. The CDR3 has 11 amino acids. Looked up from germline, CDR1 is SGHRS and CDR2 is YFSETQ. DNA for the CDR3: TGCGCCAGCAGAGAGTACTATGGCTACACCTTC. As protein: CASREYYGYTF.

This clone was seen only once. The rearrangement links TRBV2 to TRBJ2-2; 8 nucleotides match TRBD2. The V gene's germline CDR1 is SNHLY and CDR2 FYNNEI. This CDR3 comprises 15 residues. V lost 10 bases, J lost 4 bases, and 11 bases stayed unmatched. The CDR3, as DNA: TGTGCCAACCTCCGAGGTCTAGCGGGCACCGGGGAGCTGTTTTTT. This translates into CANLRGLAGTGELFF.

The chain couples TRBV19 to TRBJ1-5; D not resolved. The CDR3 is 14 amino acids. In germline, CDR1 is LNHDA, CDR2 SQIVND (reference sequence). Deletions cut 5 bases from V and 0 bases from J, with 8 bases between. The chain's CDR3 is CASSWADSNQPQHF. The CDR3 DNA is TGTGCCAGTAGTTGGGCAGATAGCAATCAGCCCCAGCATTTT.

This clone is a singleton in its sample. The chain links TRBV7-9 to TRBJ2-4; possibly TRBD2 for D (5 bases). V was trimmed by 4 bases and J by 5 bases, leaving 12 bases between them. Per germline, CDR1 SEHNR and CDR2 FQNEAQ (reference sequence). This CDR3 is 14 amino acids long. This chain's CDR3 is CASSYDGKQNIQYF. The DNA of the CDR3 is TGTGCCAGCAGCTACGACGGGAAACAAAACATTCAGTACTTC.

V is TRBV19 and J is TRBJ1-5; perhaps TRBD1 as D (6 bases). Germline V gene data show CDR1 as LNHDA and CDR2 as SQIVND (reference sequence). V was pared by 6 bases and J by 3 bases, with 12 bases between. There are 14 residues in the CDR3. CDR3 sequence: CASRTGTTNQPQHF. CDR3 DNA: TGTGCCAGTAGGACCGGGACAACCAATCAGCCCCAGCATTTT. Variable domain in full (rest from reference TRBV19 and TRBJ1-5): DGGITQSPKYLFRKEGQNVTLSCEQNLNHDAMYWYRQDPGQGLRLIYYSQIVNDFQKGDIAEGYSVSREKKESFPLTVTSAQKNPTAFYLCASRTGTTNQPQHFGDGTRLSIL.

This clone was counted between two and nine times. CDR3 nucleotide sequence: TGCGCCAGCAGACCTAGGGAGTTAAGTACCGGGGAGCTGTTTTTT. This sequence encodes CASRPRELSTGELFF. The chain joins TRBV5-1 to TRBJ2-2, with D possibly matching TRBD2 (5 bases). Germline loops: CDR1 SGHRS, CDR2 YFSETQ. Trimming shortened V by 5 bases and J by 5 bases, and 16 bases separated the two germline ends. The CDR3 has 15 residues.

The chain links TRBV5-1 to TRBJ1-5, with no clear D. Germline loops: CDR1 SGHRS, CDR2 YFSETQ. CDR3 length equals 14 residues. Trimming stripped 7 bases from V and 2 bases from J, with 13 bases between. CDR3 nucleotides: TGCGCCAGCCCAGCGGGTACCCGCAATCAGCCCCAGCATTTT. It codes for CASPAGTRNQPQHF.

This clone was picked up a small number of times. CDR3 in amino acids: CASSAYSDNYGYTF. CDR3 nucleotide sequence: TGTGCCAGTAGTGCGTACAGCGATAACTATGGCTACACCTTC. The chain recombines TRBV19 with TRBJ1-2; D gene unclear. V lost 5 bases to trimming and J lost 1 base, with 11 bases between them. The CDR3 covers 14 residues. CDR1 LNHDA and CDR2 SQIVND come from the germline V gene (reference sequence).

CDR3 protein: CASSSGPGGVDTQYF. The CDR3 coding sequence is TGTGCCAGCAGCTCGGGACCCGGAGGGGTGGATACGCAGTATTTT. V is TRBV7-6 and J is TRBJ2-3; a possible D gene is TRBD2 (6 bases). CDR1 SGHVS and CDR2 FNYEAQ come from the germline V gene. The CDR3 length is 15 residues. V was clipped by 4 bases and J by 6 bases, with 17 bases between them.

This clone appeared once. The chain carries TRBV18 and TRBJ2-5; D possibly matches TRBD1 or TRBD2 (5 bases each). The CDR3 has 16 residues. Trimming took off 2 bases at V and 2 bases at J, with 15 bases between the two ends. Germline V lookup: CDR1 KGHSH, CDR2 LQKENI. CDR3 amino acids: CASSPSKPGPQETQYF. CDR3 DNA: TGTGCCAGCTCACCATCCAAACCGGGGCCGCAAGAGACCCAGTACTTC.

The CDR3 nucleotides are TGTGCCTGGACGGGTCCTAATAAGAATGAGCAGTTCTTC. The encoded protein is CAWTGPNKNEQFF. The chain combines TRBV30 with TRBJ2-1; D is unresolved. V was cut by 4 bases and J by 7 bases, with 14 bases left in between. The CDR3 consists of 13 residues. Per the germline V gene, CDR1 is GTSNPN and CDR2 is SVGIG (reference sequence). Together with reference TRBV30 and TRBJ2-1, the CDR3 gives the full variable domain: SQTIHQWPATLVQPVGSPLSLECTVEGTSNPNLYWYRQAAGRGLQLLFYSVGIGQISSEVPQNLSASRPQDRQFILSSKKLLLSDSGFYLCAWTGPNKNEQFFGPGTRLTVL.

CDR3 sequence (DNA): TGTGCCAGCAGAAGGGACCCTTACAATGAGCAGTTCTTC. Translating gives CASRRDPYNEQFF. The gene calls are TRBV5-4 and TRBJ2-1; D is perhaps TRBD1 or TRBD2 (5 bases each). V was pared by 5 bases and J by 4 bases, with 10 bases between. Per germline, CDR1 SGHNT and CDR2 YYREEE (reference sequence). This CDR3 comprises 13 residues.

The V and J genes are TRBV18 and TRBJ1-1; a weak D match, TRBD1 (6 bases). Trimming removed 3 bases from V and 5 bases from J, with 22 bases in between. Germline V gives CDR1 KGHSH, CDR2 LQKENI. The CDR3 loop spans 17 amino acids. For the CDR3, the DNA is TGTGCCAGCTCACCCTTGGAAGTAGGGGGAAGGGGGACTGAAGCTTTCTTT. Its protein product is CASSPLEVGGRGTEAFF.

J is TRBJ2-4 and V is TRBV9; 10 bases match TRBD1. The V segment lost 4 bases and the J segment 9 bases; nucleotides outside the gene matches: 7. This CDR3 is built from 14 residues. Germline V CDR1 and CDR2: SGDLS, YYNGEE. The DNA of the CDR3 is TGTGCCAGCAGCCCAAGACAGGGGGCCGGCATTCAGTACTTC. Translation: CASSPRQGAGIQYF.

This clone is termed medium-sized. This chain uses TRBV9 with TRBJ2-1, with 10 bases that match TRBD2. Germline V CDR1 and CDR2: SGDLS, YYNGEE. This CDR3 contains 15 residues. The V segment lost 4 bases and the J segment 13 bases; nucleotides outside the gene matches: 14. CDR3 bases: TGTGCCAGCAGCCGGGGGCTAGCGGGAGTGAGTAGTCAGTTCTTC. Its protein is CASSRGLAGVSSQFF.

Remarks on this clone: Within the sample, other DNA sequences also encode this same CDR3. The V call is TRBV4-2, the J call TRBJ1-4; the D is unclear. CDR1 is LGHNA and CDR2 is YNFKEQ in the germline V gene. With 0 bases removed from V and 8 bases from J, the gap between germline ends came to 7 bases. This CDR3 comprises 13 residues. The CDR3 protein is CASSQEFREKLFF. The CDR3 DNA reads TGTGCCAGCAGCCAAGAATTTCGGGAAAAACTGTTTTTT.